What follows are 17 T cell receptor beta chains derived from one specimen sequenced in a study of shared clonotypes between healthy human individuals. The repertoire was sequenced with immunoSEQ multiplex PCR; TCRdb's copy has only in-frame clones and lacks some. The sample records around 2.3 million clones, more than 90% being singletons. The sample consisted of naive CD4+ T cells sorted from blood. Subset reported: CD45RA+ positively selected. These receptors all come from a man between 18 and 29 years old in good health.

The chain is built from TRBV27 and TRBJ1-6, with 9 bases matching TRBD1. V was clipped by 2 bases and J by 9 bases; unmatched bases: 2. From germline, CDR1 is MNHEY and CDR2 SMNVEV (reference sequence). The CDR3 has 14 amino acids. CDR3 bases: TGTGCCAGCAGTTTAGGGACAGGGAGTTCACCCCTCCACTTT. The encoded protein is CASSLGTGSSPLHF.

The V gene is TRBV5-1, the J gene TRBJ2-7; tentative D call: TRBD1 (6 bases). The CDR3 runs 15 residues. V was pared by 4 bases and J by 3 bases, with 17 bases between. Germline CDR1 reads SGHRS; CDR2 reads YFSETQ. The CDR3 nucleotides are TGCGCCAGCAGCCCTACCGGGACATTAGGCTACGAGCAGTACTTC. Amino acids: CASSPTGTLGYEQYF.

The rearrangement links TRBV9 to TRBJ1-1; 9 bases are a match to TRBD1. Germline V gives CDR1 SGDLS, CDR2 YYNGEE. The CDR3 extends over 15 amino acids. V lost 3 bases and J lost 0; bases outside the gene matches: 3. The CDR3 sequence is CASSAGQGMNTEAFF. CDR3 nucleotides: TGTGCCAGCAGCGCCGGACAGGGGATGAACACTGAAGCTTTCTTT. Drawing the rest from reference TRBV9 and TRBJ1-1, the complete variable domain is DSGVTQTPKHLITATGQRVTLRCSPRSGDLSVYWYQQSLDQGLQFLIQYYNGEERAKGNILERFSAQQFPDLHSELNLSSLELGDSALYFCASSAGQGMNTEAFFGQGTRLTVV.

The genes are TRBV30 and TRBJ1-1; 11 nucleotides match TRBD1. Germline CDR1 GTSNPN, CDR2 SVGIG (reference sequence). Unmatched junction bases numbered 11, after V lost 6 bases and J lost 11 bases. The CDR3 is 13 amino acids. CDR3 DNA sequence: TGTGCCTGTAGGGACAGGGGGGACCTTTTGGCTTTCTTT. As protein: CACRDRGDLLAFF.

This sequence joins TRBV21-1 and TRBJ1-1. TRBV21-1 is flagged as a pseudogene. The CDR3 sequence is 9 residues long. This CDR3 is CASSHAAFF. The CDR3 nucleotides are TGTGCCAGCAGCCACGCGGCTTTCTTT.

The chain is built from TRBV5-1 and TRBJ2-2; no reliable D call. CDR3 length: 15 residues. V dropped 1 base and J dropped 1 base, with 8 bases sitting between them. CDR1 is SGHRS, CDR2 YFSETQ, per germline. CDR3 protein: CASSLFPGNTGELFF. In nucleotides, the CDR3 is TGCGCCAGCAGCTTGTTTCCAGGGAACACCGGGGAGCTGTTTTTT.

This clone was detected only once. The rearrangement links TRBV2 to TRBJ1-3; D call uncertain. The germline CDR1 and CDR2 sequences are SNHLY and FYNNEI. V lost 7 bases and J lost 4, with 8 bases in between. The CDR3 extends over 12 amino acids. The CDR3 here is CASTGMGNTIYF. CDR3 in DNA: TGTGCCAGCACGGGCATGGGAAACACCATATATTTT.

Points on this clone: The sample carries other DNA sequences with the same CDR3. This chain uses TRBV10-1 with TRBJ1-2; D gene unclear. The CDR3 runs 13 residues. V dropped 2 bases and J dropped 0 bases, with 4 bases sitting between them. Germline V lookup: CDR1 WNHNN, CDR2 SYGVQD (reference sequence). The CDR3 nucleotides read TGCGCCAGCAGTGAGAGTGCTAACTATGGCTACACCTTC. Amino acid sequence: CASSESANYGYTF.

The chain couples TRBV19 to TRBJ1-4; 7 nucleotides match TRBD1. Trimming took 4 bases from V and 6 from J; bases not matched to a gene: 8. CDR1 and CDR2 (germline): LNHDA, SQIVND (reference sequence). The CDR3 contains 15 residues. The CDR3 reads CASSTPRGFDEKLFF. CDR3 in DNA: TGTGCCAGTAGTACCCCCAGGGGGTTTGATGAAAAACTGTTTTTT.

V and J are TRBV30 and TRBJ2-2; unclear D gene. Germline assignment: CDR1 GTSNPN and CDR2 SVGIG (reference sequence). This CDR3 region has 13 residues. V was shortened by 3 bases and J by 13 bases, with 18 bases between the two germline ends. The CDR3 region has the DNA TGTGCCTGGAGATCCCCCTCAGGCGCTTGGCTGTTTTTT. Translated: CAWRSPSGAWLFF. Supplemented by reference TRBV30 and TRBJ2-2, the full variable domain reads SQTIHQWPATLVQPVGSPLSLECTVEGTSNPNLYWYRQAAGRGLQLLFYSVGIGQISSEVPQNLSASRPQDRQFILSSKKLLLSDSGFYLCAWRSPSGAWLFFGEGSRLTVL.

This clone was counted only a few times. This sample includes further DNA sequences coding for the same CDR3. This chain links TRBV5-1 with TRBJ1-2, with 9 nucleotides matching TRBD1. V lost 4 bases to trimming and J lost 1 base; unmatched junction nucleotides: 2. Germline lookup yields CDR1 SGHRS and CDR2 YFSETQ. This CDR3 has 14 residues. CDR3 sequence: CASSPGQGNYGYTF. The CDR3 coding sequence is TGCGCCAGCAGCCCGGGACAGGGTAACTATGGCTACACCTTC.

The chain carries TRBV19 and TRBJ2-2, with D unresolved. Trimming took 3 bases from V and 7 from J, leaving 6 bases between them. The germline V gene has CDR1 LNHDA and CDR2 SQIVND (reference sequence). The CDR3 consists of 12 residues. DNA for the CDR3: TGTGCCAGTAGTATTAACGGCGGGGAGCTGTTTTTT. Protein sequence: CASSINGGELFF. Filled out from reference TRBV19 and TRBJ2-2, the complete variable domain reads DGGITQSPKYLFRKEGQNVTLSCEQNLNHDAMYWYRQDPGQGLRLIYYSQIVNDFQKGDIAEGYSVSREKKESFPLTVTSAQKNPTAFYLCASSINGGELFFGEGSRLTVL.

The V gene is TRBV29-1, the J gene TRBJ2-3; D is tentatively TRBD1 or TRBD2 (5 bases each). The germline CDR1 and CDR2 sequences are SQVTM and ANQGSEA. V was clipped by 3 bases and J by 3 bases, with 13 bases between them. This CDR3 region has 14 residues. The CDR3 sequence: CSVDGALRTDTQYF. The CDR3 DNA sequence: TGCAGCGTTGACGGGGCGCTTAGGACAGATACGCAGTATTTT.

The J gene is TRBJ2-3, the V gene TRBV11-2; D is tentatively TRBD1 or TRBD2 (5 bases each). Germline-derived CDR1 and CDR2 are SGHAT and FQNNGV. The CDR3 has 15 residues. V gave up 5 bases and J gave up 3 bases, with 15 bases separating them. CDR3 sequence: CASSERGRSTDTQYF. DNA of the CDR3: TGTGCCAGCAGCGAGAGGGGCAGGAGTACAGATACGCAGTATTTT.

The chain uses TRBV11-2 and TRBJ2-1; 8 bases match TRBD2. This CDR3 spans 15 amino acids. Germline trimming cut 1 base from V and 8 bases from J; bases unmatched to any gene: 7. In germline, CDR1 is SGHAT, CDR2 FQNNGV. The CDR3 nucleotides read TGTGCCAGCAGCTTAGGAGTGACTAGCGATGATGAGCAGTTCTTC. As protein: CASSLGVTSDDEQFF.

The CDR3: CASSPSLGQGRDEQYF. DNA of the CDR3: TGTGCCAGCAGTCCAAGCCTCGGACAGGGGAGGGACGAGCAGTACTTC. The chain combines TRBV28 with TRBJ2-7; 9 nucleotides match TRBD1. The CDR3 has 16 amino acids. Losses at the gene ends were 5 bases for V and 5 bases for J; bases not matched to a gene: 13. From germline, CDR1 is MDHEN and CDR2 SYDVKM.

The V and J genes are TRBV10-3 and TRBJ2-5, with 12 bases identical to TRBD2. J was trimmed by 4 bases and V by 5 bases; bases with no gene match: 5. The germline V gene encodes CDR1 ENHRY and CDR2 SYGVKD. This CDR3 region has 15 residues. CDR3 in DNA: TGTGCCATCAGTCGGACTAGCGGGACCGGAGAGACCCAGTACTTC. It encodes CAISRTSGTGETQYF.